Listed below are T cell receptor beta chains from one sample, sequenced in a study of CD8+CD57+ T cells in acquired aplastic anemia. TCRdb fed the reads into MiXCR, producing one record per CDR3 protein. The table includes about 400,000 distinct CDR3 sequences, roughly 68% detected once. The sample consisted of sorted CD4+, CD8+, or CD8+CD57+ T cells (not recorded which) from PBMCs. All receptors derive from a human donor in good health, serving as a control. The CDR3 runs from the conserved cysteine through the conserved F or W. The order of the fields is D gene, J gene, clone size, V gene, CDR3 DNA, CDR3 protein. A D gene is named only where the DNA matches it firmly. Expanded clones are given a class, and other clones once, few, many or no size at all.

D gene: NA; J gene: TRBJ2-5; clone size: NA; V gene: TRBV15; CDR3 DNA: TGTGCCACCAGAGGTGTAGGGTACCAAGAGACCCAGTACTTC; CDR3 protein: CATRGVGYQETQYF
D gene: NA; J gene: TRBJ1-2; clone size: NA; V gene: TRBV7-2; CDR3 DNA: TGTGCCAGCAGCCCTAGCTCTGGAAACACCATATATTTCTACACCTTC; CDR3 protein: CASSPSSGNTIYFYTF
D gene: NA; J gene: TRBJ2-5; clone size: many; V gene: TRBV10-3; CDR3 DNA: TGTGCCATCAGTGAGCTTACACGGGAGACCCAGTACTTC; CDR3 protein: CAISELTRETQYF
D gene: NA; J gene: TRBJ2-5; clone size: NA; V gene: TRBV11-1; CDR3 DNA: TGTGCCAGCAGCTTAACCGGGGTGGGGGAGACCCAGTACTTC; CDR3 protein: CASSLTGVGETQYF
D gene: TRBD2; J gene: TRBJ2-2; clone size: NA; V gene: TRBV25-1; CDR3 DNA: TGTGCCAGCAGTGAACTGGGGACTAGCGGATCCACCGGGGAGCTGTTTTTT; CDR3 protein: CASSELGTSGSTGELFF
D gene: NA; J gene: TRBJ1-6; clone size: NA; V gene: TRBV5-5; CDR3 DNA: TGTGCCAGCAGCTTGGACTCACGCATCTCCTATAATTCACCCCTCCACTTT; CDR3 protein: CASSLDSRISYNSPLHF
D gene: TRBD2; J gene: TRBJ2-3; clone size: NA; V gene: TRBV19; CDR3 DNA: TGTGCCAGTAGTAGCGGGACTAGCGGGGGCACGAATACGCAGTATTTT; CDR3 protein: CASSSGTSGGTNTQYF
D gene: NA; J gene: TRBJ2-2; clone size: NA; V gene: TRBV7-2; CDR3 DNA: TGTGCCAGCACCCTCGGGACCCGGGATGAGCAGTACTTCTTT; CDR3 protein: CASTLGTRDEQYFF
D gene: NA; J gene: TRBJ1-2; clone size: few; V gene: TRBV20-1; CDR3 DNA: TGCAGTGCTAGAGATGGGACTGTAGGCTACACCTTC; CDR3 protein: CSARDGTVGYTF
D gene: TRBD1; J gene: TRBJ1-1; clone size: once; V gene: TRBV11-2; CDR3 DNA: TGTGCCAGTAGTATAGGGGGCGGGCACGCTGAAGCTTCCTTT; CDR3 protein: CASSIGGGHAEASF
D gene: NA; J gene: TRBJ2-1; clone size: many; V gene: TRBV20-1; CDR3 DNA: TGCAGTGCTAGTGTGGGGGGGCCTTACAATGAGCAGTTCTTC; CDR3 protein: CSASVGGPYNEQFF
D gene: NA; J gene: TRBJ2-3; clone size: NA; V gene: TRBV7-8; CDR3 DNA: TGTGCCAGCAGCTGGAGCCAGGGGCAGTATTCGCGGTATTTT; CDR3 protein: CASSWSQGQYSRYF
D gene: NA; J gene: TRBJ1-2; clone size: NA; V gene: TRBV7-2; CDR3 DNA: TGTGCCAGCAGCTTGATCCCCCCAGAGCAGTGCTTCGCCTTC; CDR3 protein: CASSLIPPEQCFAF
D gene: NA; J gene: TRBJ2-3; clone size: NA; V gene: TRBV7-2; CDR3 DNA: TGTGCCAGCAGCCTAGGAGGGGCCGCGACCGATACGCAGTATTTT; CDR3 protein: CASSLGGAATDTQYF
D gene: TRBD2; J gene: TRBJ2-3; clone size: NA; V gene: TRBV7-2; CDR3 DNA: TGTGCCAGCAGCTTTAGCGGGGGGGCTCTAACAGATACGCAGTATTTT; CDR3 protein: CASSFSGGALTDTQYF
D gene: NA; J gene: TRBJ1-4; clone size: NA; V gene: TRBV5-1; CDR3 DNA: TGCGCCAGCAGCAGAAGTAGAGGGGGACTGTTTTTT; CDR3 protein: CASSRSRGGLFF
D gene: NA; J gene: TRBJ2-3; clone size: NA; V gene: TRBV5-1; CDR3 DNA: TGCGCCAGCAGCTTGTTTACGGCGTATTTT; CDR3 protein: CASSLFTAYF
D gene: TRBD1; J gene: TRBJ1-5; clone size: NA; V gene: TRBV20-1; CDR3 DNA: TGCAGTGCTAGAAGGGACAGGGGTGGGCAGCCCCAGCATTTC; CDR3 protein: CSARRDRGGQPQHF
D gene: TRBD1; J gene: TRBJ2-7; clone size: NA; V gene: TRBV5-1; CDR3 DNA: TGTGCCAGCAGCTTATTTAACCCCGCTTCAGGGGGCGACGAGCAGTACTTC; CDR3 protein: CASSLFNPASGGDEQYF
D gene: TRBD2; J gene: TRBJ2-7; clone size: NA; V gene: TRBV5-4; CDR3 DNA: TGTGCCAGCAGCGTAGCGGGGGGCGGGGGGGCATATGGCGAGCAGTACTTC; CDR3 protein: CASSVAGGGGAYGEQYF
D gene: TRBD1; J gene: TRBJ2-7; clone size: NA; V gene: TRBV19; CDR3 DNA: TGTGCCAGTAGTATGGAGGCCGGGACAGGGGGAACCTACGAGCAGTACTTC; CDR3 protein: CASSMEAGTGGTYEQYF
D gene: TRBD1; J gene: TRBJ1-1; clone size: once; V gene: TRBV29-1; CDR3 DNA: TGCAGCGTTTGGACAGGGTGGGACACTGAAGCTTTCTTT; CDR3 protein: CSVWTGWDTEAFF
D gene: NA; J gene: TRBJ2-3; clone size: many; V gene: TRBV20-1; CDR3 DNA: TGCAGTGCCATGCGGGGTGGGGGGACAGATACGCAGTATTTT; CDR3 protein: CSAMRGGGTDTQYF
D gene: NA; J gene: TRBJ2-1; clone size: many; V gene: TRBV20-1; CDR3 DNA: TGCAGTGCTAGTCAGGGGGGATGGAGTGGCAATGAGCAGTTCTTC; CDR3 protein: CSASQGGWSGNEQFF
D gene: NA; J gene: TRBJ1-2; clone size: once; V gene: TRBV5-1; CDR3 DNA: TGCGCCAGCAGCTTGGCTACAGGGTTTGGGTATGGCTACACCTTC; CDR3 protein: CASSLATGFGYGYTF
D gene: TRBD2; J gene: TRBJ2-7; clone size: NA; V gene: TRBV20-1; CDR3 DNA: TGCAGTGCAACTAGACTAGCGGTTCTTTCCGAGCAGTACTTC; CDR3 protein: CSATRLAVLSEQYF
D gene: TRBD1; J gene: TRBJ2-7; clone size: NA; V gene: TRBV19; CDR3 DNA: TGTGCCAGTCGGCGTCGGGACAGAAGCTACGAGCAGTACTTC; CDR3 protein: CASRRRDRSYEQYF
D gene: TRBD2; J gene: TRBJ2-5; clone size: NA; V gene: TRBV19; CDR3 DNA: TGTGCCAGTAGTATTGAACTAGCGGGGGAAGAGACCCAGTACTTC; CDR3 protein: CASSIELAGEETQYF
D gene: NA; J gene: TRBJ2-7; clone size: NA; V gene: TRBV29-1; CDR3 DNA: TGCAGCAGTGGCCACGGAACGGGTGTCTATGAGCAGTACTTC; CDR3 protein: CSSGHGTGVYEQYF
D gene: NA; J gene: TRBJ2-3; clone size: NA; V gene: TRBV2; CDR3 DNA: TGTGCCACCAGTGCTCCGGGGGCGGCAACAGATACGCAGTATTTT; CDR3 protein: CATSAPGAATDTQYF
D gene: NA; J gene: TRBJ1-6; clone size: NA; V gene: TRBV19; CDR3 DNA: TGTGCCAGTAGGACACAGGAATTGTACTATCCCCCCCACTTCCAGTTT; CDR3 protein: CASRTQELYYPPHFQF
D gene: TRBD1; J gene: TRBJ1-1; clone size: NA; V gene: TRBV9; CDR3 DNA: TGTGCCAGCCAGCGGGATGGGGACAGGGGGCGTCGTACTGAAGCTTTCTTT; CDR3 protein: CASQRDGDRGRRTEAFF
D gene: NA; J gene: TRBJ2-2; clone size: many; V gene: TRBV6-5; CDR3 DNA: TGTGCCAGCCTCGCCCCGGGTAACACCGGGGAGCTGTTTTTT; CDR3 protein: CASLAPGNTGELFF
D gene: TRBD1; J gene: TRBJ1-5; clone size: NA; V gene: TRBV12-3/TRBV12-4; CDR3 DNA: TGTGCCAGCAGGCAAGACAGGGGAAGGAATCAGCCCCAGCATTTT; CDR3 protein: CASRQDRGRNQPQHF
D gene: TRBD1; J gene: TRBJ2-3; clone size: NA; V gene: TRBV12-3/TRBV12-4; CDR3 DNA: TGTGCCAGCAGGTGGGGGAGAAACACAGGGGCAGATACGCAGTATTTT; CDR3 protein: CASRWGRNTGADTQYF
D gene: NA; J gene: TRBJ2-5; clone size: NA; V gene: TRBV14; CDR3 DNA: TGTGCCAGCAGCTTAGTGCATGGATGGTCAAAAAAAGGGCAAGAGACCCAGTACTTC; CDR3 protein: CASSLVHGWSKKGQETQYF
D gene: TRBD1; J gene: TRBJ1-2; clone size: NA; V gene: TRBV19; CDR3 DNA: TGTGCCAGCACCTCGGTCCCCGGTCAGGGCAGGGGGTTATCTAACTATGGCTACACCTTC; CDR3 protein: CASTSVPGQGRGLSNYGYTF
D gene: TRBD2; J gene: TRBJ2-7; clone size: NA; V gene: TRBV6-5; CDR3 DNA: TGTGCCAGCAGCTTAAATAGCGGGGGGGGTCCCTACGAGCAGTACTTC; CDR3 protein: CASSLNSGGGPYEQYF
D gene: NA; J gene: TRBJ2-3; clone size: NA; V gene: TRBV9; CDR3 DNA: TGTGCCAGCAGCGTACCCCAGCACAATGAGCAGTATTTT; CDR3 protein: CASSVPQHNEQYF
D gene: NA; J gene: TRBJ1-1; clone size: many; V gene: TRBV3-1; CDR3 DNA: TGTGCCAGCAGTAGGGCAGGGACTGAAGCTTTCTTT; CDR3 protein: CASSRAGTEAFF
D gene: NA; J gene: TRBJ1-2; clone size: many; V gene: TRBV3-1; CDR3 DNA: TGTGCCAGCAGCCAGACCGGGGGGTATGGCTACACCTTC; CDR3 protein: CASSQTGGYGYTF
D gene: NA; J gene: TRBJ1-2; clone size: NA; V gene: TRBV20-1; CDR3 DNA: TGCAGCGCCCTATTCGGGGGCAGGGATGGCTACACCTTC; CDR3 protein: CSALFGGRDGYTF
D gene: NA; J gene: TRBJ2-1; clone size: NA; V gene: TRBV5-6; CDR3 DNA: TGTGCCAGCAGCTTCCGACAGGGCGGGGGAGGTGAGCAGTTCTTC; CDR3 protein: CASSFRQGGGGEQFF
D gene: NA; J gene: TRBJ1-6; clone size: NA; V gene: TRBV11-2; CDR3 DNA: TGTGCCAGCACCATTAGCAACCCCAATTCACCCCTCCACTTT; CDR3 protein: CASTISNPNSPLHF
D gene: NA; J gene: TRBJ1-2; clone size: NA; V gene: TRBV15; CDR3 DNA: TGTGCCAGCAGCTGTGAGTCCTTTTCTGGCTACACCTTC; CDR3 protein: CASSCESFSGYTF
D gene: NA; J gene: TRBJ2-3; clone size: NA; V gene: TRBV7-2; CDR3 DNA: TGTGCCAGCAGCTTAGGGGAATGGGCTACGCAGTATTTT; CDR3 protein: CASSLGEWATQYF
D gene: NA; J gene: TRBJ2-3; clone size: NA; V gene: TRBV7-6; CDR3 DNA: TGTGCCAGCAGCTACTGGGACAACACAGATACGCAGTATTTT; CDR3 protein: CASSYWDNTDTQYF
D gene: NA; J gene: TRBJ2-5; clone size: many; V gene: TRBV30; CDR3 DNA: TGTGCCTGGGGCCCGGTGTTAAGGGAGACCCAGTACTTC; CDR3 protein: CAWGPVLRETQYF
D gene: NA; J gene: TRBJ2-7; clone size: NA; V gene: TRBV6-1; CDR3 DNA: TGTGCCAGCAGTCACCGGGACTCCTACGAGCAGTACTTC; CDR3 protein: CASSHRDSYEQYF
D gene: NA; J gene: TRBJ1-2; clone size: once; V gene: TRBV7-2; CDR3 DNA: TGCGCCAGCAGCCAAGGCGACAGACCGTCCTATGGCTACACCTTC; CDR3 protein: CASSQGDRPSYGYTF
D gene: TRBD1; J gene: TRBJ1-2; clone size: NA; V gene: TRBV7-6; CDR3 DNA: TGTGCCAGCAGACCCGGGACAGGGAGCTATGGCTATACCTTC; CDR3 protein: CASRPGTGSYGYTF
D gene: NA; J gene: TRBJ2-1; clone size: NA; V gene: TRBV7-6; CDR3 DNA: TGTGCCAGCAGTAATACCCAAGGGGGAGAGCAGTTCTTC; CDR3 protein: CASSNTQGGEQFF
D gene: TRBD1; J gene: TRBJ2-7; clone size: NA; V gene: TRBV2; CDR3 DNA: TGTGCCAGCAGTATCGACAGGGTAGGAAACACGATGTATTTT; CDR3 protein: CASSIDRVGNTMYF
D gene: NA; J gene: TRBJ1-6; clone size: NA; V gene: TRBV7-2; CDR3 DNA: TGTGCCAGCAGCTGGGGCCGGGAAAACTCACCCGCCAACTTT; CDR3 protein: CASSWGRENSPANF
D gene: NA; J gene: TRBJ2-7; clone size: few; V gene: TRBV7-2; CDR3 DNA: TGTGCCAGCATCGCTGGGGGTTTCAACGAGCAGTACTTC; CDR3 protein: CASIAGGFNEQYF
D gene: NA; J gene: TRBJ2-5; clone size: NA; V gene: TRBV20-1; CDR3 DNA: TGCAGTGCTAGTGCGACATTCCAAGAGCCCCAGTACTTC; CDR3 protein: CSASATFQEPQYF
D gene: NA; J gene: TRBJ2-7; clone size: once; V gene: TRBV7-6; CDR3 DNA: TGTGCCAACAGCCCCAATCTAGGACAGAGCACCTACGAGCAGTACTTC; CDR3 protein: CANSPNLGQSTYEQYF
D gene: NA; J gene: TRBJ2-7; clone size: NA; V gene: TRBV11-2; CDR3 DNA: TGTGCCAGCAGGAAGGCCAATCTAGTCTACGAGCAGTACTTC; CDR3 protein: CASRKANLVYEQYF
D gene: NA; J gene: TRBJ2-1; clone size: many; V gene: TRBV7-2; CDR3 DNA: TGTGCCAGCAGAGCACCCGGGACCTCCTACAATGAGCAGTTCTTC; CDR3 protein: CASRAPGTSYNEQFF